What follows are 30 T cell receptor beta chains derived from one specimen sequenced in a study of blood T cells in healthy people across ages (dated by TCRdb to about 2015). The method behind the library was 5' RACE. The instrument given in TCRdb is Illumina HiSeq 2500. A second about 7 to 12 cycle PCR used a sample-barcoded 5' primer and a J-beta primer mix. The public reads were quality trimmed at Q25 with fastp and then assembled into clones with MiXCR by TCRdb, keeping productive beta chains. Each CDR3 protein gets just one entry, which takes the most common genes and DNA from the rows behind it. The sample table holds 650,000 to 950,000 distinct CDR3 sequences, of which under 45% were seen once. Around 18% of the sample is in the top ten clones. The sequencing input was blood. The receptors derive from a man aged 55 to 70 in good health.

For the CDR3, the DNA is TGTGCCATCACCTGGGGACAGGGGGCGGAAGATACGCAGTATTTT. This codes for CAITWGQGAEDTQYF. The V and J genes are TRBV10-3 and TRBJ2-3; TRBD1 agrees at 12 bases. V lost 7 bases and J lost 5; bases outside the gene matches: 7. This CDR3 is built from 15 residues. Germline CDR1 ENHRY, CDR2 SYGVKD.

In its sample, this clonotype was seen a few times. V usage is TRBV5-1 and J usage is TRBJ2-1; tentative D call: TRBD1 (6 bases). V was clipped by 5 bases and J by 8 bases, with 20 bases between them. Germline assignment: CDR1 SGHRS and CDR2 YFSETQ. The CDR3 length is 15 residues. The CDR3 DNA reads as TGCGCCAGCAGGCCTACAGGGCACCCTACAGATGAGCAGTTCTTC. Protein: CASRPTGHPTDEQFF.

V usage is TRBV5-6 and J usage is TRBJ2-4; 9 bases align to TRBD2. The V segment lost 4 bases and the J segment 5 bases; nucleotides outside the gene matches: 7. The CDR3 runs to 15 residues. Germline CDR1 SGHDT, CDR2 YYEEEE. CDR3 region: CASSVGGGAENIQYF. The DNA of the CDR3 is TGTGCCAGCAGCGTGGGCGGGGGGGCAGAAAACATTCAGTACTTC. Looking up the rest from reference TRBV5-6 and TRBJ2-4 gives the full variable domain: DAGVTQSPTHLIKTRGQQVTLRCSPKSGHDTVSWYQQALGQGPQFIFQYYEEEERQRGNFPDRFSGHQFPNYSSELNVNALLLGDSALYLCASSVGGGAENIQYFGAGTRLSVL.

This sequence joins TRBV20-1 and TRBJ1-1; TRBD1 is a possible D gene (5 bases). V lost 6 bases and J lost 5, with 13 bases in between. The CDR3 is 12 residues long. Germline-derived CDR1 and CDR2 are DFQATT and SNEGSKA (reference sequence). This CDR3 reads CSARRGWTEAFF. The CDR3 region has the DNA TGCAGTGCCAGAAGGGGATGGACTGAAGCTTTCTTT.

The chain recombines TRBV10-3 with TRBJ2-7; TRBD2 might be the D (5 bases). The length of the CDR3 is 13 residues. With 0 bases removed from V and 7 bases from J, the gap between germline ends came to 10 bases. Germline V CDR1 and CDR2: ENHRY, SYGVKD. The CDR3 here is CAISESRAAEQYF. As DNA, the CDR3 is TGTGCCATCAGTGAGTCGAGGGCAGCGGAGCAGTACTTC.

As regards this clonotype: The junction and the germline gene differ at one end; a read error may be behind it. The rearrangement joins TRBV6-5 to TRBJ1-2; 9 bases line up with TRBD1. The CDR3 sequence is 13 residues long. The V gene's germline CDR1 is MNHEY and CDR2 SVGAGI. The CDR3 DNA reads TGTGCCAGCAGTTGGGGACAGGGCTATGGCCACACCTTC. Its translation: CASSWGQGYGHTF.

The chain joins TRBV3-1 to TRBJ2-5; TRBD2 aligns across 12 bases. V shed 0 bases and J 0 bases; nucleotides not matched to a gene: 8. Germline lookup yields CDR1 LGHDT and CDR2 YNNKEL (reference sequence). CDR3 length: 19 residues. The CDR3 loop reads CASSQESSGGVSDQETQYF. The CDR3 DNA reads TGTGCCAGCAGCCAAGAATCTAGCGGGGGGGTTTCGGACCAAGAGACCCAGTACTTC.

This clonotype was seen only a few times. CDR3 DNA sequence: TGTGCCAGCAGTGGGGTAGGGGCGGAAAAACTGTTTTTT. Translating it yields CASSGVGAEKLFF. The chain employs TRBV27 and TRBJ1-4, with a possible D match to TRBD1 (5 bases). V lost 5 bases to trimming and J lost 8 bases, with 12 bases between them. There are 13 residues in the CDR3. From germline, CDR1 is MNHEY and CDR2 SMNVEV (reference sequence).

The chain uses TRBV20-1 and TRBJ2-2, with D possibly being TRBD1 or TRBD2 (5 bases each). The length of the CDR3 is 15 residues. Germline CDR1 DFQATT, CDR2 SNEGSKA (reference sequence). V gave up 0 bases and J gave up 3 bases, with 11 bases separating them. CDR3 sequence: CSARERGAYTGELFF. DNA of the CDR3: TGCAGTGCTAGAGAACGAGGGGCCTACACCGGGGAGCTGTTTTTT.

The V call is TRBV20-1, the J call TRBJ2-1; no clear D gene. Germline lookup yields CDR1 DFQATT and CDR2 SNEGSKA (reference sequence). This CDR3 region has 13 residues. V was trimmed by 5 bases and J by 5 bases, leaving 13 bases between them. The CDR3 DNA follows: TGCAGTGCTGAGCCGAAGAAGAACAATGAGCAGTTCTTC. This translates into CSAEPKKNNEQFF.

The CDR3 is CASSPVGYTF. The DNA for the CDR3 is TGTGCCAGCTCACCGGTTGGCTACACCTTC. This sequence joins TRBV18 and TRBJ1-2; D call uncertain. The CDR3 runs 10 residues. V lost 3 bases and J 7 bases, leaving 3 bases between the germline ends. The germline V gene encodes CDR1 KGHSH and CDR2 LQKENI. Together with reference TRBV18 and TRBJ1-2, the CDR3 gives the full variable domain: NAGVMQNPRHLVRRRGQEARLRCSPMKGHSHVYWYRQLPEEGLKFMVYLQKENIIDESGMPKERFSAEFPKEGPSILRIQQVVRGDSAAYFCASSPVGYTFGSGTRLTVV.

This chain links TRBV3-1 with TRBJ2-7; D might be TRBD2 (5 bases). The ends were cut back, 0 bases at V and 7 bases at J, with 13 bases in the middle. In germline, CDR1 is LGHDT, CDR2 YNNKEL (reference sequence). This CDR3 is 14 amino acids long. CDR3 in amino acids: CASSQESLTGEQYF. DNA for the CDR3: TGTGCCAGCAGCCAAGAATCCCTAACGGGGGAGCAGTACTTC.

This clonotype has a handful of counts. The CDR3 loop reads CASSQEAPRSYNEQFF. CDR3 in DNA: TGCGCCAGCAGCCAAGAGGCTCCCCGCTCCTACAATGAGCAGTTCTTC. The genes are TRBV4-3 and TRBJ2-1; D not certain. V was clipped by 0 bases and J by 0 bases, with 9 bases between them. Germline V gene sequence: CDR1 LGHNA, CDR2 YSLEER. This CDR3 region has 16 residues.

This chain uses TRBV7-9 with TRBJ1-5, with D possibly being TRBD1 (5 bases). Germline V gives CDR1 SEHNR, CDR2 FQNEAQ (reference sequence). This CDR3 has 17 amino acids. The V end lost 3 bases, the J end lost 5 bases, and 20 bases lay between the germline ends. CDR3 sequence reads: CASSFSLSFGAHQPQHF. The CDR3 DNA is TGTGCCAGCAGCTTTTCTCTATCCTTCGGGGCTCATCAGCCCCAGCATTTT.

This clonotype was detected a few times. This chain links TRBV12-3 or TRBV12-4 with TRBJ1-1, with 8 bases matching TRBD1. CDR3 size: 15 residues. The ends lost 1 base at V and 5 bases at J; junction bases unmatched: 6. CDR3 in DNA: TGTGCCAGCAGTTTAGTTACAGGGGGAGGGACTGAAGCTTTCTTT. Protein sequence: CASSLVTGGGTEAFF.

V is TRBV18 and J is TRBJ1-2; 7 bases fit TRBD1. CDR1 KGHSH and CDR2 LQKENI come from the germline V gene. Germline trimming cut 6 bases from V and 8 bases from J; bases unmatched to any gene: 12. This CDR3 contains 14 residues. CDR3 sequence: CASSRTGQVLGYTF. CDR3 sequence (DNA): TGTGCCAGCTCGCGGACAGGCCAAGTCCTAGGCTACACCTTC.

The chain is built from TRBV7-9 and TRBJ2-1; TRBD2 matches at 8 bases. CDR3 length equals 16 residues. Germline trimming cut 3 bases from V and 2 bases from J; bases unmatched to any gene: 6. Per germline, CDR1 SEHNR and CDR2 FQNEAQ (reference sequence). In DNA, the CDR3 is TGTGCCAGCAGCTTGTCCCTAGCGGGCACCTACAATGAGCAGTTCTTC. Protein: CASSLSLAGTYNEQFF.

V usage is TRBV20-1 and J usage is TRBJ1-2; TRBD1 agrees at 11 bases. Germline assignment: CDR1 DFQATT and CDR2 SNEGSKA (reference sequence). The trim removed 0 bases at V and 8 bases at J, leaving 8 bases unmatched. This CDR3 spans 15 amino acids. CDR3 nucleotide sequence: TGCAGTGCTAGAGATCCGGACAGGGGGCCATGGGGCTACACCTTC. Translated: CSARDPDRGPWGYTF.

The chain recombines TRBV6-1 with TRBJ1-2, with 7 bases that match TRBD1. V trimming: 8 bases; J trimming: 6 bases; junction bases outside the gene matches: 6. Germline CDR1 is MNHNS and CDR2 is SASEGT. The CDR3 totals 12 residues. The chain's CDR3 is CASQTGNDGYTF. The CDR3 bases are TGTGCCAGCCAGACAGGGAACGATGGCTACACCTTC.

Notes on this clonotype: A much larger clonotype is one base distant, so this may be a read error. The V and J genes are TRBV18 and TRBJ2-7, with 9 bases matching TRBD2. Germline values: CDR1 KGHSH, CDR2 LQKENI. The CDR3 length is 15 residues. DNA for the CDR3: TGTGCCGGCTCACCAAGAGCTAGCGGGGCCTACGAGCAGTACTTC. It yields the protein CAGSPRASGAYEQYF.

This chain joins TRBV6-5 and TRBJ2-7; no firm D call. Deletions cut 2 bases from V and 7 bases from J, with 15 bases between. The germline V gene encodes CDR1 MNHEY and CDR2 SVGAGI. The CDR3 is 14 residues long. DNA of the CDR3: TGTGCCAGCAGTTACGGCCTAGGCGTCGGGGAGCAGTACTTC. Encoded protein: CASSYGLGVGEQYF.

CDR3 amino acids: CASSFNRPGLDTQYF. The CDR3 bases are TGCGCCAGCAGCTTCAACAGGCCGGGTCTAGATACGCAGTATTTT. The chain links TRBV5-1 to TRBJ2-3; possible D gene TRBD1, 5 bases. Germline CDR1 is SGHRS and CDR2 is YFSETQ. CDR3 length equals 15 residues. Trimming stripped 2 bases from V and 5 bases from J, with 15 bases between.

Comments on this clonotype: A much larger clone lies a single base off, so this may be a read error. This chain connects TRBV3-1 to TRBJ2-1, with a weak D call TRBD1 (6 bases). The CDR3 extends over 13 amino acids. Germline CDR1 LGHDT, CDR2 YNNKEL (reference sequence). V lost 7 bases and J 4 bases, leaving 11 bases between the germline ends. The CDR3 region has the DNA TGTGCCAGCATCCAGACAGGATACAATGAGCAGTTCTTC. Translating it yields CASIQTGYNEQFF.

CDR3 nucleotide sequence: TGTGCCAGCAGTTTATTCGCGGACAGATACAATGAGCAGTACTTC. This translates into CASSLFADRYNEQYF. V gene TRBV27 combines with J gene TRBJ2-1; D possibly corresponds to TRBD1 (6 bases). Matching the DNA end better, TRBJ2-7 makes the J call doubtful. Looked up from germline, CDR1 is MNHEY and CDR2 is SMNVEV (reference sequence). There are 15 residues in the CDR3.

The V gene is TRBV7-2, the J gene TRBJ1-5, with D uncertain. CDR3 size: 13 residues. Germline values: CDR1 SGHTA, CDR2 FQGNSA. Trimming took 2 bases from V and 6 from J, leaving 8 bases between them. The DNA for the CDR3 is TGTGCCAGCAGCTTATACCGAAGTCAGCCCCAGCATTTT. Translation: CASSLYRSQPQHF. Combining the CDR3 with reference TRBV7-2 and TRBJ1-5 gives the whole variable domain GAGVSQSPSNKVTEKGKDVELRCDPISGHTALYWYRQSLGQGLEFLIYFQGNSAPDKSGLPSDRFSAERTGGSVSTLTIQRTQQEDSAVYLCASSLYRSQPQHFGDGTRLSIL.

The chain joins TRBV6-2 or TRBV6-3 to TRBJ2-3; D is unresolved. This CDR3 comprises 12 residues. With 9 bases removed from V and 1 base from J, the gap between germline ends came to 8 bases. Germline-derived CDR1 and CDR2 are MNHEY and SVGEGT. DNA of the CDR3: TGTGCCAGGACCGGGTGCACAGATACGCAGTATTTT. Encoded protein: CARTGCTDTQYF.

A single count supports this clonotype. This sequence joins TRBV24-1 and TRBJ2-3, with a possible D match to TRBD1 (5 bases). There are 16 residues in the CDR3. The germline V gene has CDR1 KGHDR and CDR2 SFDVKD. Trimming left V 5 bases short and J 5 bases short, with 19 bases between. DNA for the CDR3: TGTGCCACCAGTGGTCAGGGTAAAGGTGAAGGAGATACGCAGTATTTT. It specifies CATSGQGKGEGDTQYF.

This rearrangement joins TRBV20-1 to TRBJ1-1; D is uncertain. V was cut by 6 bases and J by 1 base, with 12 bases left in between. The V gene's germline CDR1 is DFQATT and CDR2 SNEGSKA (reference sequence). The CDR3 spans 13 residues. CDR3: CSAPPAGNTEAFF. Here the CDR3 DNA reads TGCAGTGCCCCTCCGGCGGGGAACACTGAAGCTTTCTTT.

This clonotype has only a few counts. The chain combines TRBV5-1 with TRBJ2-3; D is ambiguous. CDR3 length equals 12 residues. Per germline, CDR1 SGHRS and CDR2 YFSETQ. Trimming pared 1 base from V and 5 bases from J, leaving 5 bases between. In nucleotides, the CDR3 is TGCGCCAGCAGCTTGATGTTAGATACGCAGTATTTT. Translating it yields CASSLMLDTQYF. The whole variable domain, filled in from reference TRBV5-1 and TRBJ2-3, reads KAGVTQTPRYLIKTRGQQVTLSCSPISGHRSVSWYQQTPGQGLQFLFEYFSETQRNKGNFPGRFSGRQFSNSRSEMNVSTLELGDSALYLCASSLMLDTQYFGPGTRLTVL.

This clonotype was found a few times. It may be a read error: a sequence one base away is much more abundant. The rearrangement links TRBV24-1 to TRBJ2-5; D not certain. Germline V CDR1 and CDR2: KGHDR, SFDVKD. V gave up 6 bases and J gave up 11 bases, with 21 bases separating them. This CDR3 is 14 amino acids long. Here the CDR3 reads CATSPSGTYNEQYF. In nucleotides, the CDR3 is TGTGCCACCAGTCCGTCGGGTACCTACAATGAGCAGTACTTC.